The sequence of this T cell receptor beta chain was determined in a study of CD8 T cells in ankylosing spondylitis. V lost 7 bases and J 1 base, leaving 15 bases between the germline ends. Germline V gives CDR1 SGHRS, CDR2 YFSETQ. The CDR3 runs 14 residues. Overall study findings and caveats: As reported, disease-linked clones showed significant enrichment in matched ankylosing spondylitis synovial fluid. Among TCR beta sequences, a motif of about 8 highly homologous variants appeared characteristic of ankylosing spondylitis blood.

Using its own MiXCR run on the 5' RACE reads, TCRdb lists one record per CDR3 protein. The sample holds 200,000 to 250,000 distinct CDR3 sequences; 6% to 8% are singletons and the top ten take around 14%. At least ten counts were recorded for this clonotype. Its specificity is unknown. The sample taken for sequencing was blood, either unsorted or a sorted T cell fraction (not recorded which). This chain joins TRBV5-1 and TRBJ2-7, with D tentatively TRBD2 (6 bases). This clonotype originated in a male donor with ankylosing spondylitis. CDR3 sequence: CASGGASDSYEQYF. CDR3 nucleotide sequence: TGCGCCAGCGGTGGGGCTAGCGATTCCTACGAGCAGTACTTC.